A single sample gave rise to the 4 T cell receptor beta chains below, sequenced in a study of cytomegalovirus exposure and HLA in healthy donors. The PCR was carried out with 60 Vbeta primers and 13 Jbeta primers. The table came from immunoSEQ multiplex PCR; TCRdb's copy has only in-frame clones and leaves some out. The sample has some 92,000 clones, approximately 79% seen once. Source material: PBMCs. The receptors derive from a man in his thirties or forties in good health and CMV-seronegative.

This clone turned up a few times. This chain links TRBV28 with TRBJ1-6; 7 bases match TRBD1. Trimming cost V 5 bases and J 7 bases; bases outside gene matches: 5. Germline V gene data show CDR1 as MDHEN and CDR2 as SYDVKM. The CDR3 is 14 amino acids. The DNA for the CDR3 is TGTGCCAGCAGTACGTACAGGGGAAATTCACCCCTCCACTTT. Protein product: CASSTYRGNSPLHF.

V usage is TRBV29-1 and J usage is TRBJ2-7, with D possibly TRBD1 on 6 matching bases. V was trimmed by 1 base and J by 3 bases, leaving 10 bases between them. In germline, CDR1 is SQVTM, CDR2 ANQGSEA. The CDR3 covers 13 residues. The CDR3 DNA reads as TGCAGCGTTGAAGGGACAGCCGGCTACGAGCAGTACTTC. This codes for CSVEGTAGYEQYF.

The genes are TRBV7-2 and TRBJ1-5, with D perhaps TRBD1 (5 bases). This CDR3 has 15 residues. V lost 5 bases and J 1 base, leaving 12 bases between the germline ends. CDR1 and CDR2 (germline): SGHTA, FQGNSA. DNA for the CDR3: TGTGCCAGCAGCCTAGTGGAGGGGAGCAATCAGCCCCAGCATTTT. Amino acid sequence: CASSLVEGSNQPQHF.

The chain links TRBV30 to TRBJ2-7; a weak D match, TRBD1 (6 bases). Trimming cost V 1 base and J 12 bases, with 16 bases left between them. The CDR3 covers 12 residues. CDR1 GTSNPN and CDR2 SVGIG come from the germline V gene (reference sequence). CDR3 protein: CAWSASGADGYF. The DNA of the CDR3 is TGTGCCTGGAGTGCTTCAGGGGCAGATGGGTACTTC.